The 29 T cell receptor beta chains reported below all come from one sample, sequenced in a study of blood T cell repertoires in COVID-19. TCRdb's table, derived via immunoSEQ multiplex PCR, lists solely in-frame clones and lacks some. The table shows fewer than 200,000 clones, with over 70% occurring only once. Sequenced: peripheral blood. These receptors were collected from a man between 65 and 85 years old with acute or convalescent COVID-19.

This chain links TRBV6-2 or TRBV6-3 with TRBJ1-1; possibly TRBD1 for D (6 bases). Trimming took off 2 bases at V and 4 bases at J, with 8 bases between the two ends. CDR1 is MNHEY, CDR2 SVGEGT, per germline. CDR3 length: 13 amino acids. The CDR3 here is CASSYTGPTEAFF. The DNA for the CDR3 is TGTGCCAGCAGTTACACAGGGCCCACTGAAGCTTTCTTT.

The chain joins TRBV29-1 to TRBJ1-5, with no clear D. With 6 bases removed from V and 6 bases from J, the gap between germline ends came to 15 bases. Germline CDR1 and CDR2: SQVTM and ANQGSEA. The CDR3 consists of 13 residues. The CDR3 region is CSVSKSEAQPQHF. In DNA form, the CDR3 reads TGCAGCGTCAGTAAGTCGGAGGCTCAGCCCCAGCATTTT.

The chain is built from TRBV2 and TRBJ2-5, with a possible D match to TRBD1 (5 bases). Germline-derived CDR1 and CDR2 are SNHLY and FYNNEI. The CDR3 contains 13 residues. Trimming pared 7 bases from V and 2 bases from J, leaving 11 bases between. CDR3 residues: CASKRGRQETQYF. The CDR3 DNA reads TGTGCCAGCAAAAGGGGCAGACAAGAGACCCAGTACTTC.

The chain couples TRBV19 to TRBJ1-2; D gene ambiguous. Trimming stripped 5 bases from V and 8 bases from J, with 33 bases between. The CDR3 sequence is 19 residues long. Germline V lookup: CDR1 LNHDA, CDR2 SQIVND (reference sequence). In DNA form, the CDR3 reads TGTGCCAGTAGTTCCATAAACGTCCCTAGATACATGATAGGTATAGGCTACACCTTC. This encodes CASSSINVPRYMIGIGYTF.

The J gene is TRBJ2-2, the V gene TRBV5-1, with TRBD1 matching 8 bases. This CDR3 spans 15 amino acids. Germline CDR1 is SGHRS and CDR2 is YFSETQ. V was pared by 2 bases and J by 1 base, with 1 base of the junction left unmatched. CDR3 protein: CASSFDRGNTGELFF. The CDR3 DNA reads TGCGCCAGCAGCTTTGACAGGGGGAACACCGGGGAGCTGTTTTTT. The variable domain in full, completed from reference TRBV5-1 and TRBJ2-2, reads KAGVTQTPRYLIKTRGQQVTLSCSPISGHRSVSWYQQTPGQGLQFLFEYFSETQRNKGNFPGRFSGRQFSNSRSEMNVSTLELGDSALYLCASSFDRGNTGELFFGEGSRLTVL.

This clone has only a few counts. The chain recombines TRBV12-5 with TRBJ1-6; 10 bases line up with TRBD1. The V segment lost 6 bases and the J segment 10 bases; nucleotides outside the gene matches: 6. The CDR3 is 14 amino acids. Germline CDR1 LGHNT, CDR2 FRNRAP. CDR3 in amino acids: CASGEGQGNSPLHF. The CDR3 DNA sequence: TGTGCTAGTGGGGAGGGACAGGGGAACTCACCCCTCCACTTT.

The chain is built from TRBV15 and TRBJ2-3, with D perhaps matching TRBD2 (5 bases). Germline V CDR1 and CDR2: LNHNV, YYDKDF (reference sequence). The CDR3 has 17 amino acids. The ends were cut back, 0 bases at V and 0 bases at J, with 13 bases in the middle. The CDR3: CATSRDISVSSTDTQYF. The CDR3 DNA is TGTGCCACCAGCAGAGATATTAGCGTCTCTAGCACAGATACGCAGTATTTT.

For the CDR3, the DNA is TGTGCCAGCAGCTTAGGTCTAGCGGGGAGCAGGGGAAATGAGCAGTTCTTC. This translates into CASSLGLAGSRGNEQFF. The gene calls are TRBV11-3 and TRBJ2-1; 9 bases fit TRBD2. V was clipped by 1 base and J by 7 bases; unmatched bases: 11. The CDR3 is 17 amino acids. Per the germline V gene, CDR1 is SGHNT and CDR2 is YENEEA.

This chain joins TRBV6-2 or TRBV6-3 and TRBJ2-4; 10 nucleotides align to TRBD1. Unmatched junction bases numbered 17, after V lost 6 bases and J lost 0 bases. Germline values: CDR1 MNHEY, CDR2 SVGEGT. This CDR3 is 20 amino acids long. DNA for the CDR3: TGTGCCAGCAGCCCCTCCCCCCTATGGACAGGGGGGGAAGCCAAAAACATTCAGTACTTC. Translation: CASSPSPLWTGGEAKNIQYF.

This chain links TRBV5-1 with TRBJ1-1; D is uncertain. V was trimmed by 0 bases and J by 4 bases, leaving 4 bases between them. Germline V gives CDR1 SGHRS, CDR2 YFSETQ. The CDR3 sequence is 12 residues long. The CDR3 DNA is TGCGCCAGCAGCTTGGACAGCACTGAAGCTTTCTTT. Its translation is CASSLDSTEAFF. Using reference TRBV5-1 and TRBJ1-1 for the parts outside the CDR3, the full variable domain is KAGVTQTPRYLIKTRGQQVTLSCSPISGHRSVSWYQQTPGQGLQFLFEYFSETQRNKGNFPGRFSGRQFSNSRSEMNVSTLELGDSALYLCASSLDSTEAFFGQGTRLTVV.

Comment on this clone: Within the sample, other DNA sequences also encode this same CDR3. The genes are TRBV5-1 and TRBJ2-3; 8 bases align to TRBD2. V dropped 0 bases and J dropped 2; count of bases not matched to a gene: 5. Germline assignment: CDR1 SGHRS and CDR2 YFSETQ. This CDR3 spans 16 amino acids. The CDR3 loop reads CASSLGAGGLTDTQYF. The CDR3 DNA sequence: TGCGCCAGCAGCTTGGGGGCGGGGGGACTCACAGATACGCAGTATTTT.

This chain links TRBV24-1 with TRBJ2-2, with D possibly being TRBD1 (5 bases). Trimming took 3 bases from V and 6 from J, leaving 10 bases between them. Germline V gene lookup returns CDR1 KGHDR and CDR2 SFDVKD. The CDR3 loop spans 14 amino acids. CDR3: CATSDLGPAGELFF. In nucleotides, the CDR3 is TGTGCCACCAGTGATCTGGGGCCCGCCGGGGAGCTGTTTTTT.

J is TRBJ1-4 and V is TRBV3-1 (or the pseudogene TRBV3-2); D uncertain. Germline values: CDR1 LGHDT, CDR2 YNNKEL (reference sequence). This CDR3 has 12 residues. V lost 2 bases, J lost 8 bases, and 6 bases lay in between. The CDR3 here is CASSQFREKLFF. CDR3 bases: TGTGCCAGCAGCCAATTCCGGGAAAAACTGTTTTTT.

The V and J genes are TRBV6-5 and TRBJ2-5, with a tentative D call TRBD2 (6 bases). V was pared by 4 bases and J by 7 bases, with 22 bases between. CDR1 and CDR2 (germline): MNHEY, SVGAGI. This CDR3 is built from 16 residues. The DNA for the CDR3 is TGTGCCAGCAGTTCCCTTCGTCGGGGGTGGGGACGGACCCAGTACTTC. This codes for CASSSLRRGWGRTQYF.

V is TRBV10-2 and J is TRBJ1-6; D possibly corresponds to TRBD1 (6 bases). Germline V CDR1 and CDR2: WSHSY, SAAADI. The germline V and J ends were trimmed by 6 bases and 9 bases, with 12 bases remaining between them. The CDR3 has 13 residues. The CDR3 nucleotides read TGCGCCAGCAGGGGGGGGCTAATTTCACCCCTCCACTTT. It yields the protein CASRGGLISPLHF.

This chain joins TRBV5-8 and TRBJ2-7; a possible D gene is TRBD2 (6 bases). Germline-derived CDR1 and CDR2 are SGHTS and YDEGEE. This CDR3 contains 13 residues. Trimming pared 1 base from V and 5 bases from J, leaving 10 bases between. The CDR3 nucleotides are TGTGCCAGCAGCTTGTGGGGGGAGAACGAGCAGTACTTC. Residues: CASSLWGENEQYF.

This chain joins TRBV19 and TRBJ1-3, with D uncertain. CDR3 length equals 17 residues. Germline CDR1 LNHDA, CDR2 SQIVND (reference sequence). Trimming stripped 4 bases from V and 0 bases from J, with 16 bases between. The CDR3 loop reads CASSTQGRTLSGNTIYF. CDR3 sequence (DNA): TGTGCCAGTAGTACCCAAGGGAGGACGCTCTCTGGAAACACCATATATTTT.

In its sample, this clone was seen once. The chain employs TRBV19 and TRBJ1-1; 7 nucleotides agree with TRBD1. Germline CDR1 and CDR2: LNHDA and SQIVND (reference sequence). CDR3 size: 13 residues. With V trimmed by 4 bases and J by 7 bases, 6 bases remained unmatched. CDR3: CASSRQGKVEAFF. The CDR3 coding sequence is TGTGCCAGTAGTAGACAGGGAAAGGTTGAAGCTTTCTTT.

This clone was seen a few times. V is TRBV18 and J is TRBJ2-7, with D tentatively TRBD2 (5 bases). The germline gives CDR1 KGHSH, CDR2 LQKENI. Trimming removed 3 bases from V and 0 bases from J, with 9 bases in between. This CDR3 is 14 amino acids long. CDR3 DNA sequence: TGTGCCAGCTCACCGGACGGACTCTCCTACGAGCAGTACTTC. Translated, it gives CASSPDGLSYEQYF.

This clone turned up a few times. The chain couples TRBV3-1 (or the pseudogene TRBV3-2) to TRBJ2-1; 10 bases line up with TRBD2. The germline CDR1 and CDR2 sequences are LGHDT and YNNKEL (reference sequence). Unmatched junction bases numbered 6, after V lost 0 bases and J lost 7 bases. The CDR3 extends over 16 amino acids. This CDR3 is CASSQDHSGGGNEQFF. The DNA of the CDR3 is TGTGCCAGCAGCCAAGATCACAGCGGGGGGGGAAATGAGCAGTTCTTC.

This clone was counted a single time. The rearrangement links TRBV27 to TRBJ1-1; 11 nucleotides line up with TRBD1. This CDR3 region has 15 residues. Per germline, CDR1 MNHEY and CDR2 SMNVEV (reference sequence). J gave up 5 bases and V 5 bases, and 7 bases lay outside the gene matches. The CDR3 DNA reads TGTGCCAGCAGTCACGGGACAGGGGGAAGGACTGAAGCTTTCTTT. Protein sequence: CASSHGTGGRTEAFF.

The V call is TRBV11-2, the J call TRBJ2-7; TRBD1 agrees at 8 bases. Germline assignment: CDR1 SGHAT and CDR2 FQNNGV. The CDR3 is made up of 15 amino acids. The V segment lost 4 bases and the J segment 2 bases; nucleotides outside the gene matches: 7. The CDR3 DNA is TGTGCCAGCAGCTCGGACAGGGTAAGCACCTACGAGCAGTACTTC. Its protein is CASSSDRVSTYEQYF.

The rearrangement joins TRBV19 to TRBJ2-2; a weak D match, TRBD1 (5 bases). V was trimmed by 7 bases and J by 0 bases, leaving 12 bases between them. This CDR3 contains 15 residues. CDR1 LNHDA and CDR2 SQIVND come from the germline V gene (reference sequence). The CDR3 coding sequence is TGTGCCAGTAAGGGGTGGGCCGCGAACACCGGGGAGCTGTTTTTT. Its translation is CASKGWAANTGELFF.

This sequence joins TRBV19 and TRBJ1-6; no clear D gene. Looked up from germline, CDR1 is LNHDA and CDR2 is SQIVND (reference sequence). Deletions cut 3 bases from V and 8 bases from J, with 5 bases between. The CDR3 has 12 residues. The CDR3 sequence: CASSISDSPLHF. In DNA, the CDR3 is TGTGCCAGTAGTATCAGCGATTCACCCCTCCACTTT.

The chain combines TRBV18 with TRBJ2-7; 14 nucleotides agree with TRBD2. CDR3 size: 15 residues. The V gene's germline CDR1 is KGHSH and CDR2 LQKENI. V dropped 4 bases and J dropped 3; count of bases not matched to a gene: 2. The CDR3 region has the DNA TGTGCCAGCTCACTGACTAGCGGGAGGGACTACGAGCAGTACTTC. Translated, it gives CASSLTSGRDYEQYF.

As DNA, the CDR3 is TGTGCCAGCAGCTTAGTTCAGGGGACGTTCACTGAAGCTTTCTTT. The encoded protein is CASSLVQGTFTEAFF. The chain combines TRBV7-9 with TRBJ1-1; D perhaps matches TRBD1 (6 bases). The V gene lost 1 base and the J gene lost 4 bases, with 13 bases spanning the gap. Germline V gives CDR1 SEHNR, CDR2 FQNEAQ (reference sequence). The CDR3 is 15 amino acids. The full variable domain, with the rest looked up from reference TRBV7-9 and TRBJ1-1, is DTGVSQNPRHKITKRGQNVTFRCDPISEHNRLYWYRQTLGQGPEFLTYFQNEAQLEKSRLLSDRFSAERPKGSFSTLEIQRTEQGDSAMYLCASSLVQGTFTEAFFGQGTRLTVV.

This clone was counted at least ten times. The chain links TRBV18 to TRBJ2-5, with 7 nucleotides matching TRBD1. The CDR3 spans 16 residues. V lost 3 bases to trimming and J lost 0 bases; unmatched junction nucleotides: 7. In germline, CDR1 is KGHSH, CDR2 LQKENI. The CDR3 spells CASSPGDSLYQETQYF. The CDR3 DNA follows: TGTGCCAGCTCACCTGGGGACAGCCTGTACCAAGAGACCCAGTACTTC.

This clone was counted many times. The identical CDR3 is also encoded by other nucleotide sequences in the sample. The V gene is TRBV14, the J gene TRBJ2-2, with a tentative D call TRBD2 (6 bases). Trimming cost V 2 bases and J 5 bases, with 12 bases left between them. The CDR3 covers 15 residues. Germline CDR1 reads SGHDN; CDR2 reads FVKESK. The CDR3 DNA reads as TGTGCCAGCAGCCAATCGGCAGGAGGGACCGGGGAGCTGTTTTTT. Its protein is CASSQSAGGTGELFF.

This chain joins TRBV6-5 and TRBJ1-5, with no clear D. Trimming removed 1 base at V and 2 bases at J, with 12 bases between. Germline loops: CDR1 MNHEY, CDR2 SVGAGI. CDR3 length: 16 residues. As DNA, the CDR3 is TGTGCCAGCAGTTACTTCCGCCCGGAGGGCAATCAGCCCCAGCATTTT. Protein product: CASSYFRPEGNQPQHF.